Shown below are 9 T cell receptor beta chains from a single sample sequenced in a study of blood T cell repertoires in COVID-19 (TCRdb year 2020). The library was prepared using the immunoSEQ multiplex PCR assay. This is the immuneACCESS table as TCRdb keeps it, with only in-frame sequences that have V and J called. A part of the clones is gone; compared with another copy, unresolved V genes explain less than half, and the rest is unexplained. Counted in this sample were approximately 160,000 clones; more than 70% of them appeared once. The ten most abundant clones make up about 14% of the sample. Sequencing was done on a sample of peripheral blood. The receptors stem from a man between 18 and 29 years old with active or convalescent COVID-19.

This rearrangement joins TRBV10-2 to TRBJ1-2, with a tentative D call TRBD1 (5 bases). V lost 3 bases to trimming and J lost 4 bases, with 15 bases between them. The germline V gene has CDR1 WSHSY and CDR2 SAAADI. This CDR3 comprises 15 residues. Here the CDR3 DNA reads TGCGCCAGCAGTGATGAAAGGGGTTCGATCTATGGCTACACCTTC. Translating it yields CASSDERGSIYGYTF.

The chain links TRBV19 to TRBJ1-2; D is ambiguous. This CDR3 has 11 amino acids. Germline assignment: CDR1 LNHDA and CDR2 SQIVND (reference sequence). V was clipped by 4 bases and J by 4 bases, with 4 bases between them. CDR3 sequence: CASSTFYGYTF. CDR3 nucleotide sequence: TGTGCCAGTAGTACCTTCTATGGCTACACCTTC. Combining the CDR3 with reference TRBV19 and TRBJ1-2 gives the whole variable domain DGGITQSPKYLFRKEGQNVTLSCEQNLNHDAMYWYRQDPGQGLRLIYYSQIVNDFQKGDIAEGYSVSREKKESFPLTVTSAQKNPTAFYLCASSTFYGYTFGSGTRLTVV.

The chain carries TRBV6-1 and TRBJ2-1; D not resolved. Trimming removed 1 base at V and 0 bases at J, with 7 bases between. CDR1 is MNHNS, CDR2 SASEGT, per germline. The CDR3 is 15 amino acids. The CDR3 is CASSEGSSSYNEQFF. CDR3 bases: TGTGCCAGCAGTGAAGGGTCCAGCTCCTACAATGAGCAGTTCTTC.

J is TRBJ2-5 and V is TRBV6-2 or TRBV6-3; 10 nucleotides align to TRBD2. Germline CDR1 MNHEY, CDR2 SVGEGT. Germline trimming cut 2 bases from V and 7 bases from J; bases unmatched to any gene: 10. This CDR3 is built from 16 residues. The CDR3 DNA reads as TGTGCCAGCAGTTACGGACTAGCGGACTACGACGGGACCCAGTACTTC. This encodes CASSYGLADYDGTQYF.

The CDR3 nucleotides read TGTGCCAGCAGTACCAGACAGGGTTATGGCTACACCTTC. Translated: CASSTRQGYGYTF. V is TRBV27 and J is TRBJ1-2; 7 bases line up with TRBD1. V shed 5 bases, J shed 5 bases, and the junction held 5 bases outside the gene matches. Germline assignment: CDR1 MNHEY and CDR2 SMNVEV (reference sequence). This CDR3 spans 13 amino acids.

The CDR3 here is CASMRPNSNQPQHF. CDR3 sequence (DNA): TGTGCCAGTATGAGGCCGAATAGCAATCAGCCCCAGCATTTT. The V gene is TRBV19, the J gene TRBJ1-5; D is uncertain. The germline V gene encodes CDR1 LNHDA and CDR2 SQIVND (reference sequence). V was shortened by 7 bases and J by 0 bases, with 10 bases between the two germline ends. The CDR3 loop spans 14 amino acids.

The chain has TRBV15 and TRBJ2-7; TRBD1 matches 8 bases. Germline loops: CDR1 LNHNV, CDR2 YYDKDF (reference sequence). V lost 0 bases, J lost 5 bases, and 3 bases stayed unmatched. There are 14 residues in the CDR3. CDR3 region: CATSRDRGQDEQYF. CDR3 bases: TGTGCCACCAGCAGAGACAGGGGGCAGGACGAGCAGTACTTC.

V and J are TRBV7-8 and TRBJ1-5; tentative D call: TRBD1 (6 bases). Trimming took 3 bases from V and 3 from J, leaving 9 bases between them. Germline-derived CDR1 and CDR2 are SGHVS and FQNEAQ. The CDR3 is 14 residues long. CDR3 sequence (DNA): TGTGCCAGCAGCTTCGACAGGACCAATCAGCCCCAGCATTTT. This translates into CASSFDRTNQPQHF.

This chain uses TRBV12-3 or TRBV12-4 with TRBJ2-7; perhaps TRBD1 as D (5 bases). V was pared by 4 bases and J by 4 bases, with 8 bases between. The CDR3 has 12 amino acids. The chain's CDR3 is CASSYTGYEQYF. DNA of the CDR3: TGTGCCAGCAGTTACACAGGTTACGAGCAGTACTTC.